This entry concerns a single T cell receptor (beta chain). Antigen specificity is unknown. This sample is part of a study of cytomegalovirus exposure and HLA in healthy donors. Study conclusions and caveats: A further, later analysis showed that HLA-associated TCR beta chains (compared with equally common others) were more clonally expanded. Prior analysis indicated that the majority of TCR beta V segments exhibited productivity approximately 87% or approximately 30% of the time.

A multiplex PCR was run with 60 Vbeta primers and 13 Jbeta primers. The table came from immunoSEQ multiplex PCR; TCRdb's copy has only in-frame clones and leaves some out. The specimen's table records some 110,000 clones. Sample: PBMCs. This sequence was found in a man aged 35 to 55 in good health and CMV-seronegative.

CDR3 nucleotides: TGTGCCAGCTCACCACCGGCTAGCGGGAGAGGGACAGATACGCAGTATTTT. Protein product: CASSPPASGRGTDTQYF. The chain couples TRBV18 to TRBJ2-3; 10 bases line up with TRBD2. This CDR3 has 17 amino acids. V dropped 0 bases and J dropped 3; count of bases not matched to a gene: 6. CDR1 is KGHSH, CDR2 LQKENI, per germline.